These T cell receptor beta chains were read from a single sample in a study of blood T cell repertoires in COVID-19. The method was immunoSEQ multiplex PCR; TCRdb's version includes in-frame clones alone and lacks a portion of them. This table has 90,000 or so clones, about nine tenths appearing once. The sequencing sample was made of peripheral blood. The receptors shown here come from a woman in her 70s with acute or convalescent COVID-19. Both conserved end residues are part of each CDR3. A D gene is named only where the DNA matches it firmly. Some rows have no size entry. The others give once, few or many, or a class for an expanded clone.

TRBV5-5	NA	TRBJ1-5	NA	CASSLVFGGGQPQHF	TGTGCCAGCAGCTTGGTGTTCGGGGGAGGACAGCCCCAGCATTTT
TRBV3-1/TRBV3-2	TRBD1	TRBJ1-3	once	CASSWAGTAGNTIYF	TGTGCCAGCAGCTGGGCCGGGACAGCTGGAAACACCATATATTTT
TRBV6-4	TRBD1	TRBJ1-6	NA	CASARDSNSPLHF	TGTGCCAGCGCAAGGGACAGTAATTCACCCCTCCACTTT
TRBV6-6	TRBD1	TRBJ1-2	NA	CASRTDRGQYGYTF	TGTGCCAGCAGGACGGACAGGGGGCAATATGGCTACACCTTC
TRBV18	NA	TRBJ1-5	NA	CASSATGGAYSNQPQHF	TGTGCCAGCTCCGCAACGGGGGGGGCGTATAGCAATCAGCCCCAGCATTTT
TRBV19	NA	TRBJ2-2	NA	CASSIGGRRMNTGELFF	TGTGCCAGTAGTATAGGGGGGCGTCGGATGAACACCGGGGAGCTGTTTTTT
TRBV6-5	NA	TRBJ2-6	NA	CASSTRSTGANVLTF	TGTGCCAGCAGTACTAGAAGCACCGGGGCCAACGTCCTGACTTTC
TRBV18	TRBD2	TRBJ2-1	NA	CASSPGGIYNEQFF	TGTGCCAGCTCACCGGGAGGGATTTACAATGAGCAGTTCTTC
TRBV19	TRBD1	TRBJ2-5	NA	CASSPGWLTGGRETQYF	TGTGCCAGTAGCCCTGGCTGGTTGACAGGGGGCAGGGAGACCCAGTACTTC
TRBV28	TRBD1	TRBJ2-1	few	CASSFPSRQGSYNEQFF	TGTGCCAGCAGTTTCCCCTCGCGACAGGGCTCCTACAATGAGCAGTTCTTC
TRBV14	NA	TRBJ2-1	NA	CASSLQSGSGVNEQFF	TGTGCCAGCAGCCTCCAAAGCGGATCGGGTGTCAATGAGCAGTTCTTC
TRBV5-1	NA	TRBJ1-6	NA	CASSREISNSPLHF	TGCGCCAGCAGTAGGGAGATTTCTAATTCACCCCTCCACTTT
TRBV27	NA	TRBJ2-5	NA	CASSLGGRETQYF	TGTGCCAGCAGTTTAGGGGGCCGGGAGACCCAGTACTTC
TRBV6-5	NA	TRBJ2-7	few	CASSYARLGPYEQYF	TGTGCCAGCAGTTACGCTAGACTAGGACCCTACGAGCAGTACTTC
TRBV11-2	NA	TRBJ1-6	NA	CASTDSVVSPLHF	TGTGCCAGCACCGACTCGGTGGTTTCACCCCTCCACTTT
TRBV5-1	TRBD1	TRBJ2-3	NA	CASSTGTGNTDTQYF	TGCGCCAGCAGCACCGGGACAGGGAACACAGATACGCAGTATTTT
TRBV20-1	TRBD1	TRBJ2-2	NA	CSASHFGTAGELFF	TGCAGTGCTAGTCATTTTGGGACAGCCGGGGAGCTGTTTTTT
TRBV24-1	TRBD1	TRBJ2-3	NA	CATSDLTGGVGDTQYF	TGTGCCACCAGTGATCTCACAGGGGGAGTAGGTGATACGCAGTATTTT
TRBV14	TRBD1	TRBJ1-4	NA	CASSLRTGFNEKLFF	TGTGCCAGCAGCCTGCGGACAGGGTTTAATGAAAAACTGTTTTTT
TRBV18	TRBD1	TRBJ1-1	NA	CASSQLRDSNTEAFF	TGTGCCAGCTCACAACTCCGGGACAGCAACACTGAAGCTTTCTTT
TRBV2	NA	TRBJ2-3	NA	CASIGIIDTQYF	TGTGCCAGCATCGGGATTATAGATACGCAGTATTTT
TRBV7-8	NA	TRBJ1-3	NA	CASSLMVQGSGNTIYF	TGTGCCAGCAGCTTAATGGTACAGGGCTCTGGAAACACCATATATTTT
TRBV2	TRBD2	TRBJ2-3	NA	CASTSGASTDTQYF	TGTGCCAGCACGAGCGGGGCAAGCACAGATACGCAGTATTTT
TRBV6-5	NA	TRBJ2-1	NA	CASRATGSSYNEQFF	TGTGCCAGCAGGGCAACAGGGAGCTCCTACAATGAGCAGTTCTTC
TRBV24-1	TRBD1	TRBJ1-2	NA	CATSPDRGNNGYTF	TGTGCCACCTCTCCGGACAGGGGTAATAATGGCTACACCTTC
TRBV14	NA	TRBJ1-1	NA	CASSRNAGVRGTEAFF	TGTGCCAGCAGCCGTAATGCGGGGGTAAGGGGAACTGAAGCTTTCTTT
TRBV5-1	NA	TRBJ2-3	NA	CASSFLASGTDTQYF	TGCGCCAGCAGCTTCCTAGCTAGTGGCACAGATACGCAGTATTTT
TRBV19	NA	TRBJ2-5	NA	CASANGPQGTQYF	TGTGCCAGCGCAAATGGGCCCCAAGGGACCCAGTACTTC
TRBV5-1	NA	TRBJ1-2	NA	CASSSQGYGYTF	TGCGCCAGCAGCTCCCAGGGCTATGGCTACACCTTC
TRBV19	NA	TRBJ1-6	few	CASTLSSYNSPLHF	TGTGCCAGTACCCTGAGCTCCTATAATTCACCCCTCCACTTT
TRBV5-8	NA	TRBJ1-3	NA	CASSPEGGNTIYF	TGTGCCAGCAGCCCCGAGGGCGGGAACACCATATATTTT
TRBV27	TRBD1	TRBJ2-5	NA	CASKPMGQVGETQYF	TGTGCCAGCAAACCTATGGGACAGGTCGGGGAGACCCAGTACTTC
TRBV5-1	NA	TRBJ2-7	NA	CASSSGDPPYEQYF	TGCGCCAGCAGCTCGGGGGACCCTCCCTACGAGCAGTACTTC
TRBV19	TRBD2	TRBJ2-2	NA	CASSIVLAEKLAAGELFF	TGTGCCAGTAGTATAGTGCTAGCGGAGAAATTGGCGGCCGGGGAGCTGTTTTTT
TRBV19	NA	TRBJ2-1	NA	CASSIDQGSYNEQFF	TGTGCCAGTAGTATAGATCAGGGCTCCTACAATGAGCAGTTCTTC
TRBV28	TRBD1	TRBJ1-4	NA	CASRGDRADLIKLFF	TGTGCCAGCAGGGGGGACAGGGCCGACCTGATAAAACTGTTTTTT
TRBV9	NA	TRBJ1-3	NA	CASSVAGSGNTIYF	TGTGCCAGCAGCGTAGCGGGTTCTGGAAACACCATATATTTT
TRBV10-3	TRBD2	TRBJ2-1	NA	CAISASGRNEQFF	TGTGCCATCAGTGCTAGCGGGAGGAATGAGCAGTTCTTC
TRBV20-1	NA	TRBJ1-2	NA	CSAGTGYGYTF	TGCAGTGCCGGGACTGGCTATGGCTACACCTTC
TRBV6-4	NA	TRBJ2-3	NA	CASSVVGTSTDTQYF	TGTGCCAGCAGTGTAGTCGGGACTAGCACAGATACGCAGTATTTT